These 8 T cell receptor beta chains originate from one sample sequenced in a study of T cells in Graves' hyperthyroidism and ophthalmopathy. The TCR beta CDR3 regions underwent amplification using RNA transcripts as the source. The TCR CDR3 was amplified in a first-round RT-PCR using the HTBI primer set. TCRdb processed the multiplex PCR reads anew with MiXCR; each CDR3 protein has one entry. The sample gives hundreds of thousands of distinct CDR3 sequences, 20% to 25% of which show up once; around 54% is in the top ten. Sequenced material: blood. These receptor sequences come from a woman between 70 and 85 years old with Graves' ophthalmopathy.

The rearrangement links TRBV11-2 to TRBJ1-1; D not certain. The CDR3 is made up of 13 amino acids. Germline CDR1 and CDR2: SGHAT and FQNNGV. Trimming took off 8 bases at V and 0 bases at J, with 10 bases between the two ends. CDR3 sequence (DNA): TGTGCCAGCGGCCTGAAGGTGAACACTGAAGCTTTCTTT. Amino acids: CASGLKVNTEAFF.

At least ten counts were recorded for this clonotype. CDR3 amino acids: CASSPDTGTEAFF. The CDR3 nucleotides read TGTGCCAGCAGCCCAGATACGGGAACTGAAGCTTTCTTT. This chain uses TRBV11-1 with TRBJ1-1, with unresolved D. Germline V gene sequence: CDR1 SGHAT, CDR2 FQDESV (reference sequence). V lost 5 bases to trimming and J lost 5 bases, with 12 bases between them. There are 13 residues in the CDR3.

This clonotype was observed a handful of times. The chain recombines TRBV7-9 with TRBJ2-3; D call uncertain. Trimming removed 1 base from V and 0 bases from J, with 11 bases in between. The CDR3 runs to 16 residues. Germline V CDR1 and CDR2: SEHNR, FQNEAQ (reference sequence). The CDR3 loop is CASSLVLAISTDTQYF. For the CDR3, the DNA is TGTGCCAGCAGCTTAGTTTTAGCCATTAGCACAGATACGCAGTATTTT.

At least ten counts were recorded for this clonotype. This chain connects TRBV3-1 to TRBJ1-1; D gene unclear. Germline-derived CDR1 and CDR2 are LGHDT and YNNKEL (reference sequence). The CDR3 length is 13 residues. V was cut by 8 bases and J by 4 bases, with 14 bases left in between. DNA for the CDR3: TGTGCCAGCGAAGGGAGGGTTGGCACTGAAGCTTTCTTT. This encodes CASEGRVGTEAFF.

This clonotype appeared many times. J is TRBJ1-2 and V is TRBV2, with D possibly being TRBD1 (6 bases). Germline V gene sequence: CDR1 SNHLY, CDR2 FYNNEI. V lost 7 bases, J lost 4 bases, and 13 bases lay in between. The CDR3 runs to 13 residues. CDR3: CASNARGAYGYTF. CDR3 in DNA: TGTGCCAGCAATGCCAGGGGCGCCTATGGCTACACCTTC.

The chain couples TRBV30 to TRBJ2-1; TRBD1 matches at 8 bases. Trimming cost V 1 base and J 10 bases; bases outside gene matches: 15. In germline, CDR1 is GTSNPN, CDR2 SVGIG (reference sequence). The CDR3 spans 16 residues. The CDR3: CAWSAARDRPSGEQFF. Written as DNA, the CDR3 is TGTGCCTGGAGTGCCGCCCGGGACAGGCCGTCGGGGGAGCAGTTCTTC.

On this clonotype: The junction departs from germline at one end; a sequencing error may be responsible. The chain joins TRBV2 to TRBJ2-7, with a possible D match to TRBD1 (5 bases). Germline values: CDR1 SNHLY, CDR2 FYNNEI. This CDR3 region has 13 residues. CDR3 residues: CASTEGVFYEQYF. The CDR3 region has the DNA TGTGCCAGCACTGAAGGGGTTTTCTACGAGCAGTACTTC. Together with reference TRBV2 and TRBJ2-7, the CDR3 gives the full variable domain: EPEVTQTPSHQVTQMGQEVILRCVPISNHLYFYWYRQILGQKVEFLVSFYNNEISEKSEIFDDQFSVERPDGSNFTLKIRSTKLEDSAMYFCASTEGVFYEQYFGPGTRLTVT.

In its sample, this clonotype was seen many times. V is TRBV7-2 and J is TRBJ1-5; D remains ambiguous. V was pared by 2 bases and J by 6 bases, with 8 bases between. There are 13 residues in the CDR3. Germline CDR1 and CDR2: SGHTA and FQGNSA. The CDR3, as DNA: TGTGCCAGCAGCTTACGGCAAGTTCAGCCCCAGCATTTT. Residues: CASSLRQVQPQHF. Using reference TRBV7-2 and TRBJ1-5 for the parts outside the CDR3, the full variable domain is GAGVSQSPSNKVTEKGKDVELRCDPISGHTALYWYRQSLGQGLEFLIYFQGNSAPDKSGLPSDRFSAERTGGSVSTLTIQRTQQEDSAVYLCASSLRQVQPQHFGDGTRLSIL.